The 13 T cell receptor beta chains reported below all come from one sample, sequenced in a study of liver allograft versus peripheral blood T cells. Study context: The authors compared T cell receptor repertoires in transplanted livers with recipients' peripheral blood repertoires.

TCRdb used MiXCR to reprocess the reads, holding one entry per CDR3 protein. The data contain about 7,800 distinct CDR3 sequences, about 15% of them singletons. Every receptor here comes from a human patient who had a liver transplant. Certain T cells may be donor cells from the graft.

In its sample, this clonotype ranks as medium-sized (0.01 to 0.1%). The chain joins TRBV10-3 to TRBJ1-4; D is possibly TRBD1 (5 bases). CDR1 and CDR2 (germline): ENHRY, SYGVKD. The CDR3 sequence is 13 residues long. V lost 6 bases and J lost 7, with 12 bases in between. This CDR3 reads CAIRDEQGEKLFF. CDR3 DNA: TGTGCCATCAGGGACGAGCAGGGTGAAAAACTGTTTTTT.

The V call is TRBV20-1, the J call TRBJ1-3; D gene uncertain. The V gene lost 6 bases and the J gene lost 0 bases, with 12 bases spanning the gap. CDR1 and CDR2 from the germline V gene are DFQATT and SNEGSKA (reference sequence). The CDR3 is made up of 14 amino acids. The CDR3 sequence: CSAQHRTSGNTIYF. The CDR3 DNA is TGCAGTGCACAACACCGGACCTCTGGAAACACCATATATTTT.

This chain links TRBV7-2 with TRBJ1-1; 9 bases align to TRBD1. The CDR3 spans 15 residues. CDR1 is SGHTA and CDR2 is FQGNSA in the germline V gene. With 0 bases clipped from V and 7 bases from J, the junction kept 6 bases outside the gene matches. The CDR3 DNA reads TGTGCCAGCAGCTTAGCCACAGGGGGCGGGGGTGAAGCTTTCTTT. Translated, it gives CASSLATGGGGEAFF.

V is TRBV6-5 and J is TRBJ2-1; 14 bases are shared with TRBD2. The CDR3 runs 15 residues. The J segment lost 5 bases and the V segment lost 6 bases, leaving 3 bases of the junction unmatched. CDR1 is MNHEY and CDR2 is SVGAGI in the germline V gene. The CDR3 DNA sequence: TGTGCCAGCAGGAGACTAGCGGGGGGGAACAATGAGCAGTTCTTC. As protein: CASRRLAGGNNEQFF.

Judged by abundance, this clonotype is medium-sized (0.01 to 0.1%). The V call is TRBV18, the J call TRBJ1-4; 7 bases align to TRBD1. Germline V CDR1 and CDR2: KGHSH, LQKENI. The CDR3 loop spans 16 amino acids. V lost 3 bases to trimming and J lost 5 bases; unmatched junction nucleotides: 9. In DNA form, the CDR3 reads TGTGCCAGCTCACCTAGGACAGGTGAGCCCAATGAAAAACTGTTTTTT. It yields the protein CASSPRTGEPNEKLFF.

In its sample, this clonotype ranks as medium-sized. The CDR3 is CASSLAVGLTEAFF. The CDR3 DNA reads as TGTGCCAGCAGCTTGGCCGTCGGGTTAACTGAAGCTTTCTTT. The V gene is TRBV5-5, the J gene TRBJ1-1; D is unclear. CDR3 length: 14 residues. Between the trimmed V and J ends, which lost 0 bases and 5 bases, there was a span of 11 bases. Germline-derived CDR1 and CDR2 are SGHKS and YYEKEE (reference sequence).

V usage is TRBV28 and J usage is TRBJ1-6, with D possibly TRBD1 on 5 matching bases. V lost 4 bases, J lost 7 bases, and 20 bases lay in between. This CDR3 is built from 17 residues. CDR1 MDHEN and CDR2 SYDVKM come from the germline V gene. This CDR3 is CASSYPDIARGNSPLHF. CDR3 nucleotides: TGTGCCAGCAGTTACCCGGACATTGCCAGAGGGAATTCACCCCTCCACTTT.

In its sample, this clonotype is medium-sized. The rearrangement joins TRBV29-1 to TRBJ1-1; D call uncertain. The CDR3 runs 13 residues. Germline CDR1 and CDR2: SQVTM and ANQGSEA. V was pared by 5 bases and J by 0 bases, with 10 bases between. The CDR3, as DNA: TGCAGCGTTCGTTGGATTCTGAACACTGAAGCTTTCTTT. Translated: CSVRWILNTEAFF.

This clonotype ranks as medium-sized. V usage is TRBV10-3 and J usage is TRBJ2-7; either TRBD1 or TRBD2 may supply D (5 bases each). The CDR3 length is 12 residues. CDR1 and CDR2 (germline): ENHRY, SYGVKD. V lost 5 bases and J lost 6, with 11 bases in between. DNA of the CDR3: TGTGCCATCAGTACGGGACGGCCCGAGCAGTACTTC. Amino acids: CAISTGRPEQYF.

The chain has TRBV18 and TRBJ1-5; 9 positions match TRBD1. CDR1 and CDR2 (germline): KGHSH, LQKENI. The J segment lost 11 bases and the V segment lost 3 bases, leaving 5 bases of the junction unmatched. This CDR3 region has 13 residues. CDR3 sequence: CASSPGQGWAQHF. The CDR3 nucleotides are TGTGCCAGCTCACCCGGACAGGGGTGGGCCCAGCATTTT. Combining the CDR3 with reference TRBV18 and TRBJ1-5 gives the whole variable domain NAGVMQNPRHLVRRRGQEARLRCSPMKGHSHVYWYRQLPEEGLKFMVYLQKENIIDESGMPKERFSAEFPKEGPSILRIQQVVRGDSAAYFCASSPGQGWAQHFGDGTRLSIL.

This clonotype is judged medium-sized. The chain has TRBV6-2 or TRBV6-3 and TRBJ1-5; 11 bases are a match to TRBD1. Germline V gene data show CDR1 as MNHEY and CDR2 as SVGEGT. J gave up 5 bases and V 0 bases, and 3 bases lay outside the gene matches. The CDR3 is 16 amino acids. Here the CDR3 DNA reads TGTGCCAGCAGTTACTCTTGGGACAGGGGGTATCAGCCCCAGCATTTT. It specifies CASSYSWDRGYQPQHF.

This clonotype is medium-sized within its sample. The chain links TRBV7-2 to TRBJ2-2; perhaps TRBD2 as D (6 bases). The germline V and J ends were trimmed by 5 bases and 0 bases, with 13 bases remaining between them. The germline V gene has CDR1 SGHTA and CDR2 FQGNSA. The CDR3 consists of 16 residues. DNA of the CDR3: TGTGCCAGCAGCCGCGACGGGGGTCCGAACACCGGGGAGCTGTTTTTT. This gives the protein CASSRDGGPNTGELFF.

This clonotype appeared many times. The V gene is TRBV30, the J gene TRBJ1-4, with a tentative D call TRBD1 (6 bases). In germline, CDR1 is GTSNPN, CDR2 SVGIG (reference sequence). CDR3 length: 14 amino acids. Trimming pared 2 bases from V and 5 bases from J, leaving 12 bases between. Here the CDR3 reads CAWSRGVLNEKLFF. CDR3 DNA sequence: TGTGCCTGGAGTAGGGGGGTCTTAAATGAAAAACTGTTTTTT.